The T cell receptor beta chain under discussion was sequenced for a study of CD8 T cells in ankylosing spondylitis. Regarding the study as a whole: Within peripheral blood, clones linked to disease were CD8+ and relatively rare.

TCRdb fed the 5' RACE reads into MiXCR, producing one record per CDR3 protein. The sample holds some 23,000 distinct CDR3 sequences, about 2.5% seen once. At least ten counts were recorded for this clonotype. Its antigen is unidentified. Germline lookup yields CDR1 SGDLS and CDR2 YYNGEE. V lost 4 bases and J lost 7, with 12 bases in between. CDR3 length equals 14 residues. The chain combines TRBV9 with TRBJ1-6; D may be TRBD1 (5 bases). The TCR sequence derives from a female donor with ankylosing spondylitis or in good health (not recorded which). Sequencing was performed on blood, either unsorted or a sorted T cell fraction (not recorded which). DNA of the CDR3: TGTGCCAGCAGCAGGGCAGGGACCAATTCACCCCTCCACTTT. Translated, it gives CASSRAGTNSPLHF.